This TCR beta chain was sequenced in a study of cytomegalovirus exposure and HLA in healthy donors. Study-wide findings and caveats: TCR beta sequences numbering more than 15,000 were associated with HLA alleles at 0.05 false discovery rate in a later analysis.

Primers included in the PCR were 60 Vbeta and 13 Jbeta primers. The repertoire was sequenced with immunoSEQ multiplex PCR; TCRdb's copy has only in-frame clones and lacks some. This sample yields over 120,000 clones, of which about four fifths are seen a single time; 2% to 3% belongs to the top ten. V shed 1 base and J 3 bases; nucleotides not matched to a gene: 1. Germline CDR1 reads SGHTS; CDR2 reads YDEGEE. CDR3 length equals 14 residues. Concerning this clone itself: The target antigen is unknown.

This sequence was found in a woman between 18 and 30 years old in good health and CMV-seropositive. V is TRBV5-8 and J is TRBJ2-7; 10 nucleotides line up with TRBD1. The sequenced sample consisted of PBMCs. The CDR3 DNA sequence: TGTGCCAGCAGCTTGTGGACAGGGGGCTACGAGCAGTACTTC. Its translation is CASSLWTGGYEQYF.